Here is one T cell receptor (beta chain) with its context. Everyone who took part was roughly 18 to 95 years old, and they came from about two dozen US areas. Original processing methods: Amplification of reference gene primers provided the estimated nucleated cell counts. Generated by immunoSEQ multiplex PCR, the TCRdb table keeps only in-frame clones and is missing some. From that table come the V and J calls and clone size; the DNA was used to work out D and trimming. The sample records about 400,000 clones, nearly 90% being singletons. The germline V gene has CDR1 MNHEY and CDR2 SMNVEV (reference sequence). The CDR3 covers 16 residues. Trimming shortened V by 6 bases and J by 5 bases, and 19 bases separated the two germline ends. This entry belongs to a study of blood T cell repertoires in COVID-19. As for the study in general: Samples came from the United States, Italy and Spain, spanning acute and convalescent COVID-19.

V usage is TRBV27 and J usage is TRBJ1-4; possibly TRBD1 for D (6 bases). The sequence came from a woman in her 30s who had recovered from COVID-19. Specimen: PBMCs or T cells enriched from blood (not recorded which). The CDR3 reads CASRETYREPNEKLFF. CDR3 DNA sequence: TGTGCCAGCAGAGAAACCTACAGGGAGCCGAATGAAAAACTGTTTTTT.